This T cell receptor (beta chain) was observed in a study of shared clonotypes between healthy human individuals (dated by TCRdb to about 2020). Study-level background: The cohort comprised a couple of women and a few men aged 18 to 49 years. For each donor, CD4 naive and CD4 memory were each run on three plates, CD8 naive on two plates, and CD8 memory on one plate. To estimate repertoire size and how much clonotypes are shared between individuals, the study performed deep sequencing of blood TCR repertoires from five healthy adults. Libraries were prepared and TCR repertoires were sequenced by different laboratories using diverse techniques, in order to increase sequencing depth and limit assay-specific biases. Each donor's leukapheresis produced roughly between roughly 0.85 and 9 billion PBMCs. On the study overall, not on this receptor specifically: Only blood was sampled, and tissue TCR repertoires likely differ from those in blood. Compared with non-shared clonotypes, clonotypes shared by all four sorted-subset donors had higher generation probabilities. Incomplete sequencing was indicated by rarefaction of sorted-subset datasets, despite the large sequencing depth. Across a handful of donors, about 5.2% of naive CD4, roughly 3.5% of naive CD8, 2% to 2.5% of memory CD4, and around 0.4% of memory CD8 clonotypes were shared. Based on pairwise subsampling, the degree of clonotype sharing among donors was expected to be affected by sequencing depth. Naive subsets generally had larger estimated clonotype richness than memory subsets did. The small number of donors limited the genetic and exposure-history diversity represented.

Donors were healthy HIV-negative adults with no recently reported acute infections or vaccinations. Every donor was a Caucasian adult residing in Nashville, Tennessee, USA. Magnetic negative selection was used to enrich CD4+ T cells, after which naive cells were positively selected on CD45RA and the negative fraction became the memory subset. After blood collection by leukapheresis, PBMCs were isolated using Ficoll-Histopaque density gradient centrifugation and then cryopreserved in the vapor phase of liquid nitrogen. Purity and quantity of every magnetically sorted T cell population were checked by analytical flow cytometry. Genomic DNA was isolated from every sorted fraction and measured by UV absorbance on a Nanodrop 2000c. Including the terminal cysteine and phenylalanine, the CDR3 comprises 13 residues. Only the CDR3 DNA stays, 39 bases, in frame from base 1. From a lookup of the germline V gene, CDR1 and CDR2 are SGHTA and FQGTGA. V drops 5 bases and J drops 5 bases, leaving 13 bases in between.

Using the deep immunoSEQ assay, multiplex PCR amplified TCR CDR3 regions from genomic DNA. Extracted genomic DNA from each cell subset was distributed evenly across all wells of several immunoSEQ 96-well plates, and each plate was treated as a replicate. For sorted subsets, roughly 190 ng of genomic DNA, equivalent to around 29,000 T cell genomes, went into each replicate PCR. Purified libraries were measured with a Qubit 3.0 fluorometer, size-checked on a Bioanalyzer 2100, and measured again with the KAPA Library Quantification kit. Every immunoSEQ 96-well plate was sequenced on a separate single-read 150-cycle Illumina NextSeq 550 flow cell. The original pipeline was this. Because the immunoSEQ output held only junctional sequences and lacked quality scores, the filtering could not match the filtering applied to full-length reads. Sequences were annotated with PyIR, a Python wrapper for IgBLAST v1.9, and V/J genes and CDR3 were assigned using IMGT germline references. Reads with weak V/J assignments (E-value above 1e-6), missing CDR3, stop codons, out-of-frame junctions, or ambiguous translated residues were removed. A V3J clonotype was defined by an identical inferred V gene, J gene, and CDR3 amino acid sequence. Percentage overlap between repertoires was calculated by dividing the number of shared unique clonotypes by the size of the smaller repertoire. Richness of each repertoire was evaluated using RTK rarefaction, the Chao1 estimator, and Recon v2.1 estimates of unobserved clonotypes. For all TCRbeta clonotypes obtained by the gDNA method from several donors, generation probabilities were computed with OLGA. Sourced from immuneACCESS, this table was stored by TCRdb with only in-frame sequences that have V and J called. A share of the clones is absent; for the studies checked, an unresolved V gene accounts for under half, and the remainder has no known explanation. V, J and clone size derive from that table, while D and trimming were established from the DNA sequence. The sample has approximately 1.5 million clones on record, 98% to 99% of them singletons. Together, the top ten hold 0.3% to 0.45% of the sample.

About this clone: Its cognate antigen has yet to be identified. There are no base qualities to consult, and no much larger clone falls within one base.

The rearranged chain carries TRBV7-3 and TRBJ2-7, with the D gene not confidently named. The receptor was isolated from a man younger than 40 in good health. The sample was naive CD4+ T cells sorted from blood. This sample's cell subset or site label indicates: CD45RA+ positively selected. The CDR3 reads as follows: CASSPQPQNEQYF. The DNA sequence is TGTGCCAGCAGCCCGCAACCTCAGAACGAGCAGTACTTC.